The next 14 T cell receptor beta chains were all read from a single sample in a study of cytotoxic CD8 clonotypes in ibrutinib-treated CLL. Clones were read by immunoSEQ multiplex PCR, and TCRdb kept only the in-frame ones, dropping some. The sample has some 310,000 clones; roughly 85% are singletons. Sequencing was performed on PBMCs, taken before ibrutinib treatment. Receptors originate from a human donor with chronic lymphocytic leukemia.

This clone appeared once. The V and J genes are TRBV15 and TRBJ2-7; D may correspond to TRBD1 or TRBD2 (6 bases each). The germline gives CDR1 LNHNV, CDR2 YYDKDF (reference sequence). V gave up 0 bases and J gave up 1 base, with 19 bases separating them. CDR3 length: 18 amino acids. The DNA for the CDR3 is TGTGCCACCAGCAGAGAGGTGGGGGGCGGGCAGTATTCCTACGAGCAGTACTTC. It translates to CATSREVGGGQYSYEQYF.

For this clone: Since a much larger clone is just one base distant, this may be a read error. This sequence joins TRBV7-3 and TRBJ2-7, with D unresolved. V was cut by 5 bases and J by 4 bases, with 15 bases left in between. The CDR3 is made up of 14 amino acids. Germline assignment: CDR1 SGHTA and CDR2 FQGTGA. The CDR3 DNA sequence: TGTGCCAGCAGCCAAGAATATGGACCTTACGAGCAGTACTTC. Translating gives CASSQEYGPYEQYF.

The V and J genes are TRBV7-2 and TRBJ1-2; D uncertain. Germline V CDR1 and CDR2: SGHTA, FQGNSA. Trimming pared 5 bases from V and 3 bases from J, leaving 16 bases between. The CDR3 is made up of 15 amino acids. The CDR3 DNA follows: TGTGCCAGCAGCCGAAAAATGGACGGGTACTATGGCTACACCTTC. It codes for CASSRKMDGYYGYTF.

V usage is TRBV6-1 and J usage is TRBJ2-7; 7 positions agree with TRBD2. Germline V lookup: CDR1 MNHNS, CDR2 SASEGT. The CDR3 runs 15 residues. V shed 2 bases and J 4 bases; nucleotides not matched to a gene: 8. The CDR3 DNA reads TGTGCCAGCAGTGAATGGTTAGCCGGGGGGTACGAGCAGTACTTC. It encodes CASSEWLAGGYEQYF.

The rearrangement links TRBV7-3 to TRBJ1-1; D remains unclear. The germline V gene has CDR1 SGHTA and CDR2 FQGTGA. The CDR3 contains 13 residues. Between the trimmed V and J ends, which lost 2 bases and 1 base, there was a span of 5 bases. In DNA, the CDR3 is TGTGCCAGCAGCTTATACGAGAACACTGAAGCTTTCTTT. Translating gives CASSLYENTEAFF.

The chain is built from TRBV5-6 and TRBJ2-2, with D unresolved. V was trimmed by 0 bases and J by 6 bases, leaving 12 bases between them. This CDR3 is 15 amino acids long. Per germline, CDR1 SGHDT and CDR2 YYEEEE. The CDR3 bases are TGTGCCAGCAGCTTGGAACAGAAATTCGCCGGGGAGCTGTTTTTT. This translates into CASSLEQKFAGELFF.

The J gene is TRBJ2-7, the V gene TRBV28; TRBD2 matches at 11 bases. After removal of 3 bases from V and 6 bases from J, the junction contained 7 bases not matched to a gene. Germline assignment: CDR1 MDHEN and CDR2 SYDVKM. CDR3 size: 15 residues. The CDR3 sequence: CASSLALAGVREQYF. In nucleotides, the CDR3 is TGTGCCAGCAGTTTGGCACTAGCGGGAGTCCGCGAGCAGTACTTC.

The V and J genes are TRBV28 and TRBJ2-3; no clear D. Trimming shortened V by 6 bases and J by 3 bases, and 7 bases separated the two germline ends. From germline, CDR1 is MDHEN and CDR2 SYDVKM. The CDR3 is 12 residues long. This CDR3 reads CASRVQTDTQYF. The CDR3 DNA reads as TGTGCCAGCAGAGTACAAACAGATACGCAGTATTTT. The full variable domain, rest sourced from reference TRBV28 and TRBJ2-3, is DVKVTQSSRYLVKRTGEKVFLECVQDMDHENMFWYRQDPGLGLRLIYFSYDVKMKEKGDIPEGYSVSREKKERFSLILESASTNQTSMYLCASRVQTDTQYFGPGTRLTVL.

The gene calls are TRBV27 and TRBJ1-4; D perhaps matches TRBD1 (5 bases). The CDR3 totals 15 residues. V lost 5 bases, J lost 3 bases, and 13 bases lay in between. The germline V gene encodes CDR1 MNHEY and CDR2 SMNVEV (reference sequence). CDR3 coding DNA: TGTGCCAGCAGTGGATCACCGGGACCTAATGAAAAACTGTTTTTT. This gives the protein CASSGSPGPNEKLFF.

In its sample, this clone was seen once. The chain is built from TRBV15 and TRBJ2-7; D possibly corresponds to TRBD1 (6 bases). In germline, CDR1 is LNHNV, CDR2 YYDKDF (reference sequence). V gave up 5 bases and J gave up 0 bases, with 14 bases separating them. The CDR3 contains 15 residues. The CDR3 is CATSYRTGSSYEQYF. The CDR3 DNA is TGTGCCACCAGCTACCGTACAGGGAGCTCCTACGAGCAGTACTTC.

The genes are TRBV30 and TRBJ2-5, with TRBD1 as a possible D gene (6 bases). The germline CDR1 and CDR2 sequences are GTSNPN and SVGIG (reference sequence). Trimming cost V 4 bases and J 1 base, with 10 bases left between them. The CDR3 is 13 amino acids. The CDR3 spells CAWTLGAQETQYF. As DNA, the CDR3 is TGTGCCTGGACCCTGGGGGCCCAAGAGACCCAGTACTTC.

The chain employs TRBV5-1 and TRBJ2-7; D is possibly TRBD1 or TRBD2 (5 bases each). Trimming shortened V by 6 bases and J by 5 bases, and 12 bases separated the two germline ends. The germline gives CDR1 SGHRS, CDR2 YFSETQ. The CDR3 has 12 residues. CDR3 DNA sequence: TGCGCCAGCACCGCGACAGCGGACGAGCAGTACTTC. It specifies CASTATADEQYF. Full variable domain (remainder filled in from reference TRBV5-1 and TRBJ2-7): KAGVTQTPRYLIKTRGQQVTLSCSPISGHRSVSWYQQTPGQGLQFLFEYFSETQRNKGNFPGRFSGRQFSNSRSEMNVSTLELGDSALYLCASTATADEQYFGPGTRLTVT.

J is TRBJ2-1 and V is TRBV6-1; D may be TRBD2 (6 bases). Between the trimmed V and J ends, which lost 4 bases and 1 base, there was a span of 11 bases. Per the germline V gene, CDR1 is MNHNS and CDR2 is SASEGT. The CDR3 totals 15 residues. Here the CDR3 reads CASSGRDLSYNEQFF. In DNA, the CDR3 is TGTGCCAGCAGTGGCAGGGACTTATCCTACAATGAGCAGTTCTTC.

The chain couples TRBV7-8 to TRBJ2-7, with 10 bases that match TRBD2. V trimming: 3 bases; J trimming: 0 bases; junction bases outside the gene matches: 5. Germline-derived CDR1 and CDR2 are SGHVS and FQNEAQ. CDR3 length equals 16 residues. The CDR3 DNA reads TGTGCCAGCAGCTTTGCTAGCGGGAGTCTCTCCTACGAGCAGTACTTC. Protein product: CASSFASGSLSYEQYF.